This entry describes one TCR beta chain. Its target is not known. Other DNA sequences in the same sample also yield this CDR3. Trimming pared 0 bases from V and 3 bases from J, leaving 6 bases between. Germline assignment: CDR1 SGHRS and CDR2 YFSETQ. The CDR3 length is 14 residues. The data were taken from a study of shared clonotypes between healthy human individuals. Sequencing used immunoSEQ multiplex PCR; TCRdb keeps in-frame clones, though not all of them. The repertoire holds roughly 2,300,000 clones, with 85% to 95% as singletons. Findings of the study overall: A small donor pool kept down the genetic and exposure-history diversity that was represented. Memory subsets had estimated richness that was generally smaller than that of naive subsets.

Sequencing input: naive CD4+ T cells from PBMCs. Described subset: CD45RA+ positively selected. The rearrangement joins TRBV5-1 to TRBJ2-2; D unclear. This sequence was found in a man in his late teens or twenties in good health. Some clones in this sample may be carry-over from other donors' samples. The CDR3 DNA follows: TGCGCCAGCAGCTTGGACCCGTACACCGGGGAGCTGTTTTTT. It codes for CASSLDPYTGELFF.